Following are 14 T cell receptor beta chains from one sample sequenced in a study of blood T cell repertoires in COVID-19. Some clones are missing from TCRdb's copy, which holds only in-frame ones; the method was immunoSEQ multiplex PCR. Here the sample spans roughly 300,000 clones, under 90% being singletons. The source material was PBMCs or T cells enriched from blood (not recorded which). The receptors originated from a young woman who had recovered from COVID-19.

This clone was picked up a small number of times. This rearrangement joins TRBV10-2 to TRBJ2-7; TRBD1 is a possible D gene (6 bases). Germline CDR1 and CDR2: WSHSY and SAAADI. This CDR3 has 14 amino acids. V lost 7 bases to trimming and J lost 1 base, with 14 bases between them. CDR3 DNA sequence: TGCGCCAGCAAACGGGACACAAATTCCTACGAGCAGTACTTC. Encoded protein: CASKRDTNSYEQYF.

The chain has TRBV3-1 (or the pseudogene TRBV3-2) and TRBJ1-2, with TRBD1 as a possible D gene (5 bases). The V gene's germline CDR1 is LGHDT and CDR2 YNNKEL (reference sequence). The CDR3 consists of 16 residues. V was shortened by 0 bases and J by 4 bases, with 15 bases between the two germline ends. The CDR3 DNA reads TGTGCCAGCAGCCAAGAAGGGGCAGGGCTGGGCTATGGCTACACCTTC. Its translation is CASSQEGAGLGYGYTF.

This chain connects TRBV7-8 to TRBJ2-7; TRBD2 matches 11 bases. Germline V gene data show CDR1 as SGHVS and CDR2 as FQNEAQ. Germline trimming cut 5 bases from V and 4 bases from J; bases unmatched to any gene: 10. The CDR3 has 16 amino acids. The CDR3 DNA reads TGTGCCAGCAGCCTATATACTAGCGGGAGTTCTTACGAGCAGTACTTC. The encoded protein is CASSLYTSGSSYEQYF.

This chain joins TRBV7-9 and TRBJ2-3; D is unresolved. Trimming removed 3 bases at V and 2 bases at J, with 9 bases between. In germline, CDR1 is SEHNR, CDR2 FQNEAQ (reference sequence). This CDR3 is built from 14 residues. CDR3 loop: CASSLNSDTDTQYF. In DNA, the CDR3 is TGTGCCAGCAGCTTGAACAGTGACACAGATACGCAGTATTTT. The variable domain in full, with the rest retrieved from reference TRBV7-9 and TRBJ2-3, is DTGVSQNPRHKITKRGQNVTFRCDPISEHNRLYWYRQTLGQGPEFLTYFQNEAQLEKSRLLSDRFSAERPKGSFSTLEIQRTEQGDSAMYLCASSLNSDTDTQYFGPGTRLTVL.

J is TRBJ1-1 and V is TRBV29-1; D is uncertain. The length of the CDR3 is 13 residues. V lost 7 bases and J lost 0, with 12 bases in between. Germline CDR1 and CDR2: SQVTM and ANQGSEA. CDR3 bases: TGCAGCGGCACCCCCGGGTTGAACACTGAAGCTTTCTTT. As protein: CSGTPGLNTEAFF.

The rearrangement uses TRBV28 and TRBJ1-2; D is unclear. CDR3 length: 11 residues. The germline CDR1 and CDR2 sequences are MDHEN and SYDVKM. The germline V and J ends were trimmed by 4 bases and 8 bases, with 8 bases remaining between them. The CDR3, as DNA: TGTGCCAGCAGTTCCCGGAGGGGCTACACCTTC. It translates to CASSSRRGYTF.

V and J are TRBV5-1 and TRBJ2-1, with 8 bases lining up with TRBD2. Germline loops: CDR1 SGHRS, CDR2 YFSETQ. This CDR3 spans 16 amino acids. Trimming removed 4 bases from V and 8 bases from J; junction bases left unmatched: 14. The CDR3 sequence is CASSLKAGVEKHEQFF. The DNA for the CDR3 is TGCGCCAGCAGCCTTAAAGCGGGAGTCGAAAAACATGAGCAGTTCTTC.

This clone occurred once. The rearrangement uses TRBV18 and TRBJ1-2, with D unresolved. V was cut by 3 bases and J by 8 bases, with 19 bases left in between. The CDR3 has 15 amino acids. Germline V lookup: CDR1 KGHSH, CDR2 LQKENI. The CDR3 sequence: CASSPSLEGERGYTF. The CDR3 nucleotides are TGTGCCAGCTCACCCAGTTTGGAGGGAGAGAGGGGCTACACCTTC.

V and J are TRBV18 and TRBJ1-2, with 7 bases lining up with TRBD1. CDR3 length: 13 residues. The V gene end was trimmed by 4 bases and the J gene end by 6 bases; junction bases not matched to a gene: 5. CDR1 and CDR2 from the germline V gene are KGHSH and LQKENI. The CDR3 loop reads CASSLGQADGYTF. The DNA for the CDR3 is TGTGCCAGCTCACTTGGACAGGCCGATGGCTACACCTTC.

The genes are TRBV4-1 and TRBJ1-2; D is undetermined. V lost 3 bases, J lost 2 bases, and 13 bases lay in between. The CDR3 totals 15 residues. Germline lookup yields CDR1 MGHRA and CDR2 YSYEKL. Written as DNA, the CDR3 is TGCGCCAGCAGCCAGATATCCGGGATCAACTATGGCTACACCTTC. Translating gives CASSQISGINYGYTF.

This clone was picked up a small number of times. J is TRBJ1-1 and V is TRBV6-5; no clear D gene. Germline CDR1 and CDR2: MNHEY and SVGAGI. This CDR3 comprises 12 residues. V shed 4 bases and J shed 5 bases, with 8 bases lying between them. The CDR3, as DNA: TGTGCCAGCAGTTCAGGAGGGACTGAAGCTTTCTTT. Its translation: CASSSGGTEAFF.

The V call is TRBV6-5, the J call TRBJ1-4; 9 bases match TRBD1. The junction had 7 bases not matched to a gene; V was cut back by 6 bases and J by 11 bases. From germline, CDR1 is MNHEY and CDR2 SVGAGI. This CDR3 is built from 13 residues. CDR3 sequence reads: CASSLLTGGKLFF. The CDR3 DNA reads TGTGCCAGCAGCCTTTTGACAGGGGGGAAACTGTTTTTT.

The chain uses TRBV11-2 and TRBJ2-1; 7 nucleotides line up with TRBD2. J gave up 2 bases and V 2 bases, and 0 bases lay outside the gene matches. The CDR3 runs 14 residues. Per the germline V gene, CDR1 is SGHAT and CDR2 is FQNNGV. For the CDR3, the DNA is TGTGCCAGCAGCTTACTAGCGGCCTACAATGAGCAGTTCTTC. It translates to CASSLLAAYNEQFF.

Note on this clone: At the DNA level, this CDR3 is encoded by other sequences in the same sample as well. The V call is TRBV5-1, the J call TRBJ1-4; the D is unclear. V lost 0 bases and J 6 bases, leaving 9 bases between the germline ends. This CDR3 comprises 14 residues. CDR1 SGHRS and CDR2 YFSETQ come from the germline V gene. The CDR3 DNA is TGCGCCAGCAGCTTGGATCGGGGTGATGAAAAACTGTTTTTT. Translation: CASSLDRGDEKLFF.